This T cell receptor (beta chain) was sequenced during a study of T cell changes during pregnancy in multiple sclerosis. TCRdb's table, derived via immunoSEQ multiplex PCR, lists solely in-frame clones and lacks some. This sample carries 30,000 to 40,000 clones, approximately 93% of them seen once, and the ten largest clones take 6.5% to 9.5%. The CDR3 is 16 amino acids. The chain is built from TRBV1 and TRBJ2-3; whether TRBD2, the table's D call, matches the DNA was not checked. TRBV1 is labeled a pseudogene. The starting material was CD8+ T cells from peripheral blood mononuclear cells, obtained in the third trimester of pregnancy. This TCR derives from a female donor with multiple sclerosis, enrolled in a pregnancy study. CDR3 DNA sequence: TGCACCAGCGGGAGGCTGGGGACTACCGGCTCCGATACGCAGTATTTT. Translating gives CTSGRLGTTGSDTQYF.